This TCR beta chain comes out of a study of T cells in Graves' hyperthyroidism and ophthalmopathy. This clonotype was detected many times. Its specificity is unknown. This CDR3 comprises 17 residues. The V gene's germline CDR1 is MDHEN and CDR2 SYDVKM. V was shortened by 6 bases and J by 5 bases, with 26 bases between the two germline ends. Regarding the study as a whole: Blood shared most expanded thyroid clonotypes above 0.001. A median 6.5 months before onset, the model predicted ophthalmopathy.

Uncontrolled infection, other autoimmune disease, pregnancy or lactation disqualified patients from enrolment. Amplification yielded TCR beta CDR3 regions, with RNA transcripts as the source. The HTBI set primed first-round TCR CDR3 RT-PCR. MiXCR was run by TCRdb on the multiplex PCR reads, yielding one entry per CDR3 protein. The repertoire holds roughly 98,000 distinct CDR3 sequences, with approximately 39% as singletons. The rearrangement joins TRBV28 to TRBJ2-7; tentatively, D is TRBD2 (5 bases). What was sequenced was peripheral blood or thyroid tissue (not recorded which). The clonotype was recovered from a woman in her 30s with Graves' hyperthyroidism. The CDR3 is CASSPLGEGPSGDEQYF. DNA for the CDR3: TGTGCCAGCAGCCCCTTGGGCGAGGGTCCCTCTGGGGACGAGCAGTACTTC.